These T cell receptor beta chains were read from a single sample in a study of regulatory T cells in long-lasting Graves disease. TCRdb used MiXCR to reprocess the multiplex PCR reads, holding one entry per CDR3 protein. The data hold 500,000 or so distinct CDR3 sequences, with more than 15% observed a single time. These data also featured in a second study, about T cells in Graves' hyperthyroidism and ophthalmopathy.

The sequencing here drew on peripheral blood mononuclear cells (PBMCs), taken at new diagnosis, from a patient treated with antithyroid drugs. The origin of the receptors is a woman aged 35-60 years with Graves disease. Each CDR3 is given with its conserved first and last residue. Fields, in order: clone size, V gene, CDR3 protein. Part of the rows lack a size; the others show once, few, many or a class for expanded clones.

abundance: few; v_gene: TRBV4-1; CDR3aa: CASSHKDSPSNQPQHF
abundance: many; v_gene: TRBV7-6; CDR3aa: CASSQQYPDTQYF
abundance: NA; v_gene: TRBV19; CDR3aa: CASTSGADTQYF
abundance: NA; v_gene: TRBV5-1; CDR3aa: CASSLGQLGTGELFF
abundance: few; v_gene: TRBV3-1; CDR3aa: CASSRGLASTDTQYF
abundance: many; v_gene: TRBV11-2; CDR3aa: CASSLDYERTYEQYF
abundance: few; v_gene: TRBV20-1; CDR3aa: CSPKRGGVDTQYF
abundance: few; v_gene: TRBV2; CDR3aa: CASSPSGGLYNEQFF
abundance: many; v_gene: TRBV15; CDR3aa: CATSRVVAGGGNEQFF
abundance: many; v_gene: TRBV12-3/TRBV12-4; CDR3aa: CASRGGTPYDEQYF
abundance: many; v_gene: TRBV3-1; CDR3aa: CASSQPETYEQYF
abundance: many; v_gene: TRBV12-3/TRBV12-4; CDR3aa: CASSLAVFSAEAFF
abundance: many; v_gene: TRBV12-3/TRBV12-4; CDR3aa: CASSLGRLAGGPDTQYF
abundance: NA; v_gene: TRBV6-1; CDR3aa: CASSGYRGRTIGQPQHF
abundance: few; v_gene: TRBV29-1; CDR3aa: CSAGLQPPTAGTQYF
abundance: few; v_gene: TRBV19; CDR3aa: CASSTDSLMMGKLFF
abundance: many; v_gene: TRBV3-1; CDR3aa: CASSQGDGPLHF
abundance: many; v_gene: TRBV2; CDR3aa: CASNAGAGGNTDTQYF
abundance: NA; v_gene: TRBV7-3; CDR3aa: CASSFGGGDYGYTF
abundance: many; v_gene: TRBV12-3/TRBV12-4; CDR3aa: CASSLGAGSSDTQYF
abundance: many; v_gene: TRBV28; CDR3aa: CASSLGGSTNEKLFF
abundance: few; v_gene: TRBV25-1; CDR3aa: CASRDRINEQFF
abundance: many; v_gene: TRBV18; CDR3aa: CASSLGHASNQPQHF
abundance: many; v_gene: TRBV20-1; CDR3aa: CSARDTYTPTGYF
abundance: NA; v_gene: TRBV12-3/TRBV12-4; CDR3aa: CASSFLLRADSPLHF
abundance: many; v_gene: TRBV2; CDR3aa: CASRRDTNYGYTF
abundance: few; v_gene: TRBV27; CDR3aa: CASSLRAGHQPQHF
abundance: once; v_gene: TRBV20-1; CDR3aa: CSARDGKGRGTEAFF
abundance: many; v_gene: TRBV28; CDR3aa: CASSQTLSLGSYNEQFF
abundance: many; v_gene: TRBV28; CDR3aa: CASANSGSSSYNEQFF
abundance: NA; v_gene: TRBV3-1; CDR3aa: CASSQTGLTWGARNSPLHF
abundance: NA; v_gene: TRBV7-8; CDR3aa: CACTGSSYEQYF
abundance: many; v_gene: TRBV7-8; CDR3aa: CASSLGVTSGRQETQYF
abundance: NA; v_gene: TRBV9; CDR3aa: CASSVGQGSEKLFF
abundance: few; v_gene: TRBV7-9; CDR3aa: CASSFTRPGQGGRGNQPQHF
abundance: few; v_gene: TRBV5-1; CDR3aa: CASSLAGQLNTEAFF
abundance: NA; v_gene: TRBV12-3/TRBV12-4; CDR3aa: CASILGVTGNTIYF
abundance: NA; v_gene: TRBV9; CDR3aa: CASSVARDTEAFF
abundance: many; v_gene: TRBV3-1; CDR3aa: CASSHTGSNNSPLHF
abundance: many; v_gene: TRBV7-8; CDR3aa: CASSSISGGTDTQYF
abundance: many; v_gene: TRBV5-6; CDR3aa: CASSAPGQGSYEQYF
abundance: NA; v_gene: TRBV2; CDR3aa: CASKGGVGYGYTF
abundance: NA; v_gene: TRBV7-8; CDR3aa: CASSVGTGGMFNQPQHF
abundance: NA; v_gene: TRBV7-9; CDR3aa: CASSPDRGAREKLFF
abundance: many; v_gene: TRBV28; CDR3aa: CASSFRTGHRMGPGQPQHF
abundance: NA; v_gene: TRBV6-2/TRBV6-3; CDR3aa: CASSHSDSQETQYF
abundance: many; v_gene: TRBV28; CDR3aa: CASSPLRLFWATDNEQFF
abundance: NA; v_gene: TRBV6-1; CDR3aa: CASRGAGAKNIQYF
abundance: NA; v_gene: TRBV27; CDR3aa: CASSIQGAAKNIQYF
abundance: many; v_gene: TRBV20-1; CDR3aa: CSATQGDGYTF
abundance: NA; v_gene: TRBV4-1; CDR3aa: CASSQSGGAGETQYF
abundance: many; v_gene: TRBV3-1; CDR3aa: CASSDTRRGLTDTQYF
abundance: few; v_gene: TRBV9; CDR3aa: CASSAAGTPQETQYF
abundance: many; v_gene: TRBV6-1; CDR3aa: CASSEAAVNQPQHF
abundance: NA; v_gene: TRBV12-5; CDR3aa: CASGLVPQGGYTF
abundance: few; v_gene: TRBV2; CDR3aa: CASSEEGQLQQYF